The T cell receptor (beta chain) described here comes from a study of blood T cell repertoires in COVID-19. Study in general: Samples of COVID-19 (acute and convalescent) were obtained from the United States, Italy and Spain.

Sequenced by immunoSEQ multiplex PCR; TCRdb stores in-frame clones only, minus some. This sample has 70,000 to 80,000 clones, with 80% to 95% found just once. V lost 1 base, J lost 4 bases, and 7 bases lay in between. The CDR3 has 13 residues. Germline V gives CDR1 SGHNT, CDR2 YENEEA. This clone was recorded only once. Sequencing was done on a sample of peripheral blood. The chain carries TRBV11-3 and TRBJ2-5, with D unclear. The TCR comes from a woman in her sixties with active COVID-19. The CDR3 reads CASSLVSGETQYF. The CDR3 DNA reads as TGTGCCAGCAGCTTAGTGTCCGGAGAGACCCAGTACTTC.